This T cell receptor (beta chain) was captured by sequencing in a study of control samples from healthy donors and cancer patients. Profiling relied on immunoSEQ multiplex PCR, and the TCRdb table lists in-frame clones only, not all of them. The sample lists some 130,000 clones, roughly 92% occurring once. The receptor's source is a man aged 18 to 35 in good health. The specimen sequenced was blood.

For the CDR3, the DNA is TGTGCCAGCAGTGAATCCACAGGCAACTCCTACGAGCAGTACTTC. It encodes CASSESTGNSYEQYF. The J gene is TRBJ2-7, the V gene TRBV6-1; D possibly corresponds to TRBD1 (5 bases). CDR3 length: 15 amino acids. V was pared by 2 bases and J by 0 bases, with 11 bases between. Germline CDR1 MNHNS, CDR2 SASEGT.